This T cell receptor beta chain was documented in a study of T-cell memory formation after mild COVID-19. The CDR3 has 15 residues. The germline V gene has CDR1 SGDLS and CDR2 YYNGEE. Unmatched junction bases numbered 8, after V lost 3 bases and J lost 2 bases. Points from the study as a whole: CD4+ contracting clones lay mainly in CM and EM, CD8+ ones in EMRA.

This clonotype was found a few times. Its target is not known. Each CDR3 protein is one row after TCRdb ran MiXCR on the 5' RACE reads. This sample has 400,000 to 500,000 distinct CDR3 sequences; 20% occur once, and the top ten carry more than 8%. The receptor comes from an adult woman who had mild COVID-19 (a few samples of this study predate the infection). Cell type and time point are not known. This sequence joins TRBV9 and TRBJ2-7; 7 bases line up with TRBD1. Sequencing was carried out using PBMCs or a T cell subset sorted from them (not recorded which). Here the CDR3 reads CASSGTGTATYEQYF. In DNA form, the CDR3 reads TGTGCCAGCAGCGGCACCGGGACAGCGACCTACGAGCAGTACTTC.